The 26 T cell receptor beta chains below were found in one sample sequenced in a study of CD8+CD57+ T cells in acquired aplastic anemia. Investigators profiled TCR beta VDJ and CDR3 from genomic DNA template. TCRdb passed the reads through MiXCR, listing each CDR3 protein once. The repertoire holds some 200,000 distinct CDR3 sequences, with around 49% as singletons. All patients picked for sequencing had shown, by flow cytometry, an expansion of CD8+CD57+ cells. Sequencing was carried out using sorted CD4+, CD8+, or CD8+CD57+ T cells (not recorded which) from PBMCs. The receptors were sampled from a human donor with aplastic anemia.

A few counts support this clonotype. Possible read error: a much larger clone is one base away. The rearrangement uses TRBV20-1 and TRBJ2-5; TRBD1 matches 11 bases. The length of the CDR3 is 15 residues. The germline V gene encodes CDR1 DFQATT and CDR2 SNEGSKA (reference sequence). Germline trimming cut 3 bases from V and 3 bases from J; bases unmatched to any gene: 6. The CDR3 DNA follows: TGCAGTGCTAGTTTGGGGACAGGGGGGGAAGAGACCCAGTACTTC. Translating it yields CSASLGTGGEETQYF.

In regard to this clonotype: A much larger clone differs from this one at a single base, so this may be a read error. This chain uses TRBV20-1 with TRBJ2-7; TRBD2 matches at 7 bases. This CDR3 region has 13 residues. From germline, CDR1 is DFQATT and CDR2 SNEGSKA (reference sequence). The CDR3 nucleotides are TGCAGTGCTCCTTCTCGGACTAGGAGCGAGCAGTGCTTC. Translating it yields CSAPSRTRSEQCF.

The V call is TRBV12-3 or TRBV12-4, the J call TRBJ2-2; TRBD1 matches 9 bases. With V trimmed by 4 bases and J by 8 bases, 5 bases remained unmatched. The CDR3 spans 14 residues. Here the CDR3 reads CASSWDRAAGELFF. Here the CDR3 DNA reads TGTGCCAGCAGTTGGGACAGGGCTGCGGGGGAGCTGTTTTTT.

Ten or more counts support this clonotype. The genes are TRBV7-3 and TRBJ1-1, with D maybe TRBD1 (5 bases). This CDR3 spans 14 amino acids. Germline V gene sequence: CDR1 SGHTA, CDR2 FQGTGA. V lost 5 bases and J lost 1, with 11 bases in between. The CDR3 nucleotides are TGTGCCAGCAGCCCGGGACCTCAGAACACTGAAGCTTTCTTT. Its protein is CASSPGPQNTEAFF.

This clonotype is classed as medium-sized (0.01 to 0.1%). The V and J genes are TRBV15 and TRBJ1-2; weak D call: TRBD1 (6 bases). Deletions cut 5 bases from V and 5 bases from J, with 9 bases between. Per the germline V gene, CDR1 is LNHNV and CDR2 is YYDKDF (reference sequence). The CDR3 has 12 residues. CDR3 region: CATSRGQYGYTF. The CDR3 DNA reads TGTGCCACCAGCCGCGGACAGTATGGCTACACCTTC.

As regards this clonotype: A read error may account for a junction end that differs from germline. The gene calls are TRBV7-9 and TRBJ1-6; 7 nucleotides agree with TRBD1. The CDR3 loop spans 15 amino acids. Germline V gene lookup returns CDR1 SEHNR and CDR2 FQNEAQ (reference sequence). The CDR3 region is CASRQAGGLHSPLHF. DNA for the CDR3: TGCGCCAGCAGACAGGCAGGGGGTTTGCATTCACCCCTCCACTTT.

A few counts support this clonotype. The rearrangement joins TRBV7-3 to TRBJ1-4; 9 bases line up with TRBD1. CDR3 length equals 15 residues. With 6 bases clipped from V and 2 bases from J, the junction kept 4 bases outside the gene matches. Looked up from germline, CDR1 is SGHTA and CDR2 is FQGTGA. This CDR3 reads CASSPDRGTNEKLFF. The CDR3 DNA reads TGTGCCAGCAGTCCCGACAGGGGGACTAATGAAAAACTGTTTTTT.

This clonotype appeared a few times. The rearrangement joins TRBV3-1 to TRBJ2-7; 10 nucleotides align to TRBD1. Trimming cost V 0 bases and J 2 bases; bases outside gene matches: 7. The CDR3 loop spans 17 amino acids. The germline gives CDR1 LGHDT, CDR2 YNNKEL (reference sequence). For the CDR3, the DNA is TGTGCCAGCAGCCAAGAAGGGGACAGGGGCCAAGCCTACGAGCAGTACTTC. Translation gives CASSQEGDRGQAYEQYF.

This clonotype was seen at least ten times. The J gene is TRBJ1-1, the V gene TRBV10-1; tentatively, D is TRBD1 (5 bases). CDR1 is WNHNN, CDR2 SYGVQD, per germline (reference sequence). V gave up 8 bases and J gave up 0 bases, with 10 bases separating them. CDR3 length equals 13 residues. CDR3 sequence (DNA): TGCGCCAGCGCTGACAGCATGAACACTGAAGCTTTCTTT. Amino acids: CASADSMNTEAFF.

The V call is TRBV2, the J call TRBJ1-4; 7 positions agree with TRBD1. V lost 7 bases and J lost 0; bases outside the gene matches: 5. This CDR3 spans 15 amino acids. CDR1 and CDR2 (germline): SNHLY, FYNNEI. In nucleotides, the CDR3 is TGTGCCAGCAAAGTTGGACAGGCAACTAATGAAAAACTGTTTTTT. Translation: CASKVGQATNEKLFF.

Remarks on this clonotype: As the CDR3 is not closed by the conserved phenylalanine or tryptophan, this likely results from a read error. This chain links TRBV24-1 with TRBJ2-4, with 7 nucleotides matching TRBD1. The CDR3 runs 17 residues. Germline-derived CDR1 and CDR2 are KGHDR and SFDVKD. V shed 12 bases and J 2 bases; nucleotides not matched to a gene: 18. CDR3 DNA sequence: TGTGCCTCATTAGACCCAGGGACAGACCCTTCCAAAAACATTCAGTACGTC. Encoded protein: CASLDPGTDPSKNIQYV.

In its sample, this clonotype was seen once. The rearrangement uses TRBV10-3 and TRBJ2-7; D may be TRBD1 (6 bases). Per the germline V gene, CDR1 is ENHRY and CDR2 is SYGVKD. Trimming pared 0 bases from V and 3 bases from J, leaving 9 bases between. There are 14 residues in the CDR3. The CDR3: CAISESPGVYEQYF. CDR3 bases: TGTGCCATCAGTGAGTCGCCAGGGGTCTACGAGCAGTACTTC.

This clonotype was recorded many times. This chain joins TRBV5-1 and TRBJ1-1; a weak D match, TRBD1 (6 bases). Trimming shortened V by 3 bases and J by 2 bases, and 14 bases separated the two germline ends. Germline values: CDR1 SGHRS, CDR2 YFSETQ. CDR3 length: 15 amino acids. This chain's CDR3 is CASSSTGFSNTEAFF. In nucleotides, the CDR3 is TGCGCCAGCAGCTCAACAGGGTTTTCAAACACTGAAGCTTTCTTT.

The chain employs TRBV15 and TRBJ1-3; no clear D gene. V lost 0 bases and J lost 7, with 16 bases in between. CDR1 and CDR2 from the germline V gene are LNHNV and YYDKDF (reference sequence). The CDR3 is 16 amino acids. The CDR3 is CATSREKSDQANTIYF. In DNA form, the CDR3 reads TGTGCCACCAGCAGAGAAAAGTCGGACCAAGCGAACACCATATATTTT.

The V and J genes are TRBV12-3 or TRBV12-4 and TRBJ2-2; D is undetermined. With 3 bases removed from V and 5 bases from J, the gap between germline ends came to 16 bases. The CDR3 is 16 residues long. Written as DNA, the CDR3 is TGTGCCAGCAGTTTGGGTGGGATCTGGGGAACCGGGGAGCTGTTTTTT. It specifies CASSLGGIWGTGELFF.

This clonotype has a count of ten or more. The gene calls are TRBV20-1 and TRBJ2-1; no clear D. Germline V gene sequence: CDR1 DFQATT, CDR2 SNEGSKA (reference sequence). The CDR3 is made up of 14 amino acids. V was shortened by 2 bases and J by 2 bases, with 10 bases between the two germline ends. CDR3 coding DNA: TGCAGTGCTAGAAGGCTAGAAGCCTACAATGAGCAGTTCTTC. It translates to CSARRLEAYNEQFF.

The chain employs TRBV2 and TRBJ1-2; 8 bases line up with TRBD1. The trim removed 7 bases at V and 1 base at J, leaving 5 bases unmatched. The CDR3 consists of 14 residues. Germline-derived CDR1 and CDR2 are SNHLY and FYNNEI. The CDR3 loop is CASKVGQGNYGYTF. CDR3 nucleotide sequence: TGTGCCAGCAAAGTTGGACAGGGTAACTATGGCTACACCTTC.

This clonotype was counted a few times. The rearrangement joins TRBV20-1 to TRBJ2-7; 11 nucleotides align to TRBD1. The germline V gene has CDR1 DFQATT and CDR2 SNEGSKA (reference sequence). The CDR3 is made up of 16 amino acids. V gave up 2 bases and J gave up 0 bases; unmatched junction bases: 6. The CDR3 DNA reads as TGCAGTGCTAGAAACCCGGGACAGGGGGGCTCCTACGAGCAGTACTTC. Amino acid sequence: CSARNPGQGGSYEQYF.

There are a few counts of this clonotype. Here the CDR3 DNA reads TGTGCCAGCAGTTCTCTATTCTCTGGAAACACCATATATTTT. Its translation is CASSSLFSGNTIYF. The chain links TRBV28 to TRBJ1-3; no clear D. Germline-derived CDR1 and CDR2 are MDHEN and SYDVKM. Trimming took 4 bases from V and 0 from J, leaving 7 bases between them. The CDR3 extends over 14 amino acids.

This clonotype was observed many times. The CDR3 protein is CATMGQGEVSYNSPLHF. In nucleotides, the CDR3 is TGTGCCACCATGGGGCAGGGGGAAGTCTCCTATAATTCACCCCTCCACTTT. The V and J genes are TRBV19 and TRBJ1-6, with 7 positions matching TRBD1. CDR1 is LNHDA, CDR2 SQIVND, per germline (reference sequence). The CDR3 length is 17 residues. Trimming cost V 10 bases and J 0 bases; bases outside gene matches: 12.

The J gene is TRBJ2-7, the V gene TRBV7-7, with a possible D match to TRBD1 (6 bases). This CDR3 contains 14 residues. The germline V and J ends were trimmed by 5 bases and 5 bases, with 16 bases remaining between them. Germline lookup yields CDR1 SSHAT and CDR2 FNYEAQ (reference sequence). The CDR3 region is CASSKQGSSDEQYF. The CDR3, as DNA: TGTGCCAGCAGCAAACAGGGTTCAAGTGACGAGCAGTACTTC.

This clonotype was detected ten times or more. CDR3 region: CASTQRGQGAGDGYTF. CDR3 DNA: TGTGCCAGCACCCAACGTGGTCAGGGGGCAGGGGATGGCTACACCTTC. This chain links TRBV7-9 with TRBJ1-2, with 8 bases matching TRBD1. Germline-derived CDR1 and CDR2 are SEHNR and FQNEAQ (reference sequence). With V trimmed by 7 bases and J by 6 bases, 16 bases remained unmatched. This CDR3 is built from 16 residues.

This clonotype was found once. The CDR3, as DNA: TGTGCCAGCAGCTCTGACAGCCCGGTCGAGCAGTACTTC. Translation gives CASSSDSPVEQYF. The rearrangement uses TRBV7-2 and TRBJ2-7; tentatively, D is TRBD1 (5 bases). The germline V gene has CDR1 SGHTA and CDR2 FQGNSA. Trimming pared 4 bases from V and 6 bases from J, leaving 13 bases between. This CDR3 comprises 13 residues.

This clonotype was seen many times. V and J are TRBV5-1 and TRBJ1-4, with TRBD1 as a possible D gene (6 bases). The CDR3 sequence is 14 residues long. Germline V gene sequence: CDR1 SGHRS, CDR2 YFSETQ. The V and J ends lost 5 bases and 2 bases respectively, with 10 bases between them. Written as DNA, the CDR3 is TGCGCCAGCAGGCGGGACACGACTAATGAAAAACTGTTTTTT. Its translation is CASRRDTTNEKLFF.

This clonotype was picked up many times. This chain joins TRBV5-1 and TRBJ1-2; D not resolved. Germline CDR1 and CDR2: SGHRS and YFSETQ. Deletions cut 0 bases from V and 6 bases from J, with 12 bases between. The CDR3 consists of 14 residues. The CDR3 loop is CASSLGARDDGYTF. The CDR3 coding sequence is TGCGCCAGCAGCTTGGGGGCCCGGGATGATGGCTACACCTTC.

The V gene is TRBV2, the J gene TRBJ1-6; possibly TRBD1 for D (5 bases). The length of the CDR3 is 15 residues. Trimming took off 1 base at V and 9 bases at J, with 13 bases between the two ends. Germline lookup yields CDR1 SNHLY and CDR2 FYNNEI. The CDR3 DNA reads as TGTGCCAGCAGTGAAGAGAGGGACGGTGGTTCACCCCTCCACTTT. As protein: CASSEERDGGSPLHF.